These 18 T cell receptor beta chains originate from one sample sequenced in a study of cytomegalovirus exposure and HLA in healthy donors (dated by TCRdb to the late 2010s). The library relied on the immunoSEQ multiplex PCR assay. For the multiplex PCR, a mixture combining 60 forward primers for TCR Vbeta segments and 13 reverse primers for TCR Jbeta segments was used. In its TCRdb copy, this immuneACCESS table keeps in-frame sequences only and misses some clones. Where compared with another copy, unresolved V genes explain less than half of these, and the others have no known cause. The table for this sample lists around 190,000 clones; around nine tenths of them were counted only once. The ten largest clonotypes hold around 0.31% of the sample. The sequencing input was PBMCs. The receptors were gathered from a woman aged 30 to 39 in good health and CMV-seronegative.

J is TRBJ2-1 and V is TRBV5-5; D gene unclear. CDR1 SGHKS and CDR2 YYEKEE come from the germline V gene (reference sequence). The CDR3 length is 12 residues. Trimming removed 1 base at V and 6 bases at J, with 5 bases between. CDR3 loop: CASSLYGNEQFF. The CDR3 DNA follows: TGTGCCAGCAGCTTGTACGGCAATGAGCAGTTCTTC.

This sequence joins TRBV6-1 and TRBJ2-7; D is uncertain. Germline loops: CDR1 MNHNS, CDR2 SASEGT. V was clipped by 6 bases and J by 3 bases, with 15 bases between them. The CDR3 has 14 amino acids. CDR3 sequence reads: CASRMGLSGYEQYF. The CDR3 DNA follows: TGTGCCAGCAGAATGGGTCTGTCGGGCTACGAGCAGTACTTC.

This clone appeared once. The CDR3 loop reads CASSVRGQNYGYTF. CDR3 DNA sequence: TGTGCCAGCAGCGTGAGAGGACAGAATTATGGCTACACCTTC. The chain combines TRBV9 with TRBJ1-2, with D possibly matching TRBD1 (6 bases). The CDR3 covers 14 residues. Trimming removed 2 bases from V and 5 bases from J, with 13 bases in between. The germline V gene has CDR1 SGDLS and CDR2 YYNGEE. Using reference TRBV9 and TRBJ1-2 for the parts outside the CDR3, the full variable domain is DSGVTQTPKHLITATGQRVTLRCSPRSGDLSVYWYQQSLDQGLQFLIQYYNGEERAKGNILERFSAQQFPDLHSELNLSSLELGDSALYFCASSVRGQNYGYTFGSGTRLTVV.

This chain joins TRBV20-1 and TRBJ1-1; D remains unclear. Per germline, CDR1 DFQATT and CDR2 SNEGSKA (reference sequence). The CDR3 is made up of 9 amino acids. V lost 3 bases and J lost 9, with 5 bases in between. CDR3 region: CSASAKAFF. In DNA, the CDR3 is TGCAGTGCTAGCGCGAAAGCTTTCTTT.

The rearrangement joins TRBV29-1 to TRBJ2-3; 7 nucleotides agree with TRBD1. This CDR3 is 13 amino acids long. In germline, CDR1 is SQVTM, CDR2 ANQGSEA. V lost 4 bases, J lost 3 bases, and 4 bases stayed unmatched. This chain's CDR3 is CSVAGQRTDTQYF. CDR3 nucleotide sequence: TGCAGCGTTGCGGGACAGCGTACAGATACGCAGTATTTT.

The chain couples TRBV19 to TRBJ2-2, with D tentatively TRBD1 (7 bases). The CDR3 length is 13 residues. The V end lost 5 bases, the J end lost 9 bases, and 13 bases lay between the germline ends. Germline CDR1 and CDR2: LNHDA and SQIVND (reference sequence). CDR3 amino acids: CASSYPGGRELFF. The CDR3 region has the DNA TGTGCCAGTAGTTACCCAGGGGGGAGGGAGCTGTTTTTT.

The gene calls are TRBV4-1 and TRBJ2-7; 7 bases line up with TRBD1. V was clipped by 3 bases and J by 1 base; unmatched bases: 9. The CDR3 contains 16 residues. The V gene's germline CDR1 is MGHRA and CDR2 YSYEKL. CDR3 nucleotide sequence: TGCGCCAGCAGCCACCCCGGACAGGCCCCATCCTACGAGCAGTACTTC. Amino acid sequence: CASSHPGQAPSYEQYF.

V and J are TRBV2 and TRBJ2-3; D is ambiguous. The CDR3 is 15 residues long. V gave up 1 base and J gave up 4 bases, with 12 bases separating them. From germline, CDR1 is SNHLY and CDR2 FYNNEI. In DNA, the CDR3 is TGTGCCAGCAGTGAAGAAACCAGCGTCTCAGATACGCAGTATTTT. It specifies CASSEETSVSDTQYF.

This chain links TRBV18 with TRBJ2-6; D call uncertain. Trimming removed 2 bases from V and 6 bases from J, with 11 bases in between. The CDR3 extends over 15 amino acids. The V gene's germline CDR1 is KGHSH and CDR2 LQKENI. CDR3: CASSPIEAAANVLTF. The CDR3 DNA reads TGTGCCAGCTCACCAATTGAGGCGGCGGCCAACGTCCTGACTTTC.

The chain uses TRBV7-3 and TRBJ2-3; 7 nucleotides line up with TRBD1. With V trimmed by 4 bases and J by 2 bases, 3 bases remained unmatched. This CDR3 spans 14 amino acids. CDR1 and CDR2 from the germline V gene are SGHTA and FQGTGA. DNA of the CDR3: TGTGCCAGCAGCTCCACAGGGGCCACAGATACGCAGTATTTT. Amino acid sequence: CASSSTGATDTQYF.

As to this clone: One end of the junction is discordant with germline, which a read error may explain. V gene TRBV6-1 combines with J gene TRBJ1-1; D unresolved. This CDR3 is built from 13 residues. CDR1 and CDR2 from the germline V gene are MNHNS and SASEGT. DNA of the CDR3: TGTGTCAGCAGTCGGGGAGGGAACACTGAAGCTTTCTTT. Translation gives CVSSRGGNTEAFF.

The chain carries TRBV6-1 and TRBJ2-5, with TRBD2 matching 14 bases. V was pared by 4 bases and J by 3 bases, with 4 bases of the junction left unmatched. The CDR3 is made up of 16 amino acids. Looked up from germline, CDR1 is MNHNS and CDR2 is SASEGT. The CDR3 sequence: CASSGLAGGPKETQYF. In nucleotides, the CDR3 is TGTGCCAGCAGTGGACTAGCGGGGGGGCCGAAAGAGACCCAGTACTTC.

The V call is TRBV2, the J call TRBJ2-7; 7 bases align to TRBD1. Germline CDR1 SNHLY, CDR2 FYNNEI. CDR3 length equals 14 residues. Losses at the gene ends were 1 base for V and 7 bases for J; bases not matched to a gene: 7. The CDR3, as DNA: TGTGCCAGCAGTGAAGTAGTGGCAGGGGGAGAGCAGTACTTC. Encoded protein: CASSEVVAGGEQYF.

The V call is TRBV28, the J call TRBJ1-2, with D possibly being TRBD1 (6 bases). V was cut by 5 bases and J by 3 bases, with 13 bases left in between. The CDR3 contains 14 residues. The germline CDR1 and CDR2 sequences are MDHEN and SYDVKM. CDR3: CASSPQGIDYGYTF. The CDR3 DNA follows: TGTGCCAGCAGTCCACAGGGTATCGACTATGGCTACACCTTC.

This chain uses TRBV27 with TRBJ1-1; 9 bases fit TRBD1. The CDR3 runs to 15 residues. The J segment lost 5 bases and the V segment lost 0 bases, leaving 4 bases of the junction unmatched. CDR1 is MNHEY, CDR2 SMNVEV, per germline (reference sequence). CDR3 DNA: TGTGCCAGCAGTTTATCCCGGACAGGGGCAACTGAAGCTTTCTTT. Residues: CASSLSRTGATEAFF.

This chain connects TRBV9 to TRBJ1-5, with 7 bases that match TRBD1. The CDR3 runs to 13 residues. V trimming: 7 bases; J trimming: 0 bases; junction bases outside the gene matches: 1. CDR1 and CDR2 from the germline V gene are SGDLS and YYNGEE. The CDR3 DNA follows: TGTGCCAGCGGGGACAGTAGCAATCAGCCCCAGCATTTT. Its translation is CASGDSSNQPQHF.

The chain combines TRBV11-2 with TRBJ2-3, with 9 bases fitting TRBD2. The V and J ends lost 8 bases and 2 bases, in that order; junction bases with no gene match: 8. CDR1 is SGHAT, CDR2 FQNNGV, per germline. The CDR3 is made up of 15 amino acids. CDR3 nucleotide sequence: TGTGCCAGCTGCCGGCTAGCGGGGAACACAGATACGCAGTATTTT. Translation: CASCRLAGNTDTQYF.

V is TRBV2 and J is TRBJ1-2; TRBD1 is a possible D gene (5 bases). Germline CDR1 SNHLY, CDR2 FYNNEI. Trimming stripped 3 bases from V and 4 bases from J, with 12 bases between. The CDR3 length is 14 residues. CDR3: CASSEAGGSYGYTF. The DNA for the CDR3 is TGTGCCAGCAGTGAGGCCGGGGGATCCTATGGCTACACCTTC.